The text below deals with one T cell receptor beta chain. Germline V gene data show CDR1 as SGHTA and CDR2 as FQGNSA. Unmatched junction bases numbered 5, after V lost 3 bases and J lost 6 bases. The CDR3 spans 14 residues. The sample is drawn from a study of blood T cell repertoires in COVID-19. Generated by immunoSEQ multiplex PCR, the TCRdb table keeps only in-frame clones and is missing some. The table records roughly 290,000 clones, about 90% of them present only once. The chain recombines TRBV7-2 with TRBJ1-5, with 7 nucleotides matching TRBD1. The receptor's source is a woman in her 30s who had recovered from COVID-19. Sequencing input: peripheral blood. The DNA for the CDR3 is TGTGCCAGCAGCTTGAGGGGGCTGGGTCAGCCCCAGCATTTT. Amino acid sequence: CASSLRGLGQPQHF.